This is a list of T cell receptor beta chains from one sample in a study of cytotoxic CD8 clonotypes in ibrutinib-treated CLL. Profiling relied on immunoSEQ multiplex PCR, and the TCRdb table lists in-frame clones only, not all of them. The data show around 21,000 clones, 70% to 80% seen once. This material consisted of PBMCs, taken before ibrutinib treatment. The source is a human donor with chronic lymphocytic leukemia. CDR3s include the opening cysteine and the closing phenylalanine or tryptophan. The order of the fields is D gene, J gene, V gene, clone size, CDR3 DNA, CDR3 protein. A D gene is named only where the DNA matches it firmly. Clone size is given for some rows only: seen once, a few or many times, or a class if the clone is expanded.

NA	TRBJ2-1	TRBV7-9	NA	TGTGCCAGCAGCTGGGACCACAATGAGCAGTTCTTC	CASSWDHNEQFF
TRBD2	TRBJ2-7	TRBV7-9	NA	TGTGCCAGCAGCTTAACTAGCGGGTACTACGAGCAGTACTTC	CASSLTSGYYEQYF
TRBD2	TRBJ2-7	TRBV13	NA	TGTGCCAGCAGCCCCGACTCCGGACTAGCGGGCTCCTACGAGCAGTACTTC	CASSPDSGLAGSYEQYF
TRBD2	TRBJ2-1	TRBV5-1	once	TGCGCCAGCAGCCAGGGACTAGCGGGAGTCAATGAGCAGTTCTTC	CASSQGLAGVNEQFF
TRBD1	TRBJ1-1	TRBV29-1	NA	TGCAGCGTCATGACAGGGTACGGAGGTGAAGCTTTCTTT	CSVMTGYGGEAFF
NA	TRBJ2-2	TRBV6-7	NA	TGTGCCAGCAGTTACCCCGCGGACGGACTATACTCGCGTACCGGGGAGCTGTTTTTT	CASSYPADGLYSRTGELFF
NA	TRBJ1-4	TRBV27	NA	TGTGCCAGCAGGGGCCGGAGTGGTGAAAAACTGTTTTTT	CASRGRSGEKLFF
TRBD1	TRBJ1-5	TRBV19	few	TGTGCCAGTAGTATGGAACCGGGACAGGATTATAGCAATCAGCCCCAGCATTTT	CASSMEPGQDYSNQPQHF
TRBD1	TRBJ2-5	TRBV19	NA	TGTGCCAGTAGTATAGCGGCAGGGGGAAACCTGGAGACCCAGTACTTC	CASSIAAGGNLETQYF
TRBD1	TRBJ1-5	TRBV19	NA	TGTGCCAGTACCCCCGACAGGGCCTATCAGCCCCAGCATTTT	CASTPDRAYQPQHF
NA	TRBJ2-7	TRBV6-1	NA	TGTGCCAGCAGTGAGTTTTATGGCGCTCCGAACGAGCAGTACTTC	CASSEFYGAPNEQYF
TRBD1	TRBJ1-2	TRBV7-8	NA	TGTGCCAGCAGCTTAGGGACAGGGGGCTTTGGCTACACCTTC	CASSLGTGGFGYTF
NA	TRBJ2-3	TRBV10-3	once	TGTGCCATCAGTGAGTCTGACAAAACTAGCACAGATACGCAGTATTTT	CAISESDKTSTDTQYF
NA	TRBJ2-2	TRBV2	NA	TGTGCCAGCGGGGCAGGGAATTCCGCGAACACCGGGGAGCTGTTTTTT	CASGAGNSANTGELFF
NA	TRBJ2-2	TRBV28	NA	TGTGCCAGCAGTTCCGGAGCGGACACCGGGGAGCTGTTTTTT	CASSSGADTGELFF
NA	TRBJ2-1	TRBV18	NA	TGTGCCAGCTCACCAGCCGGGACACCTCGGGGGGAGCAGTTCTTC	CASSPAGTPRGEQFF
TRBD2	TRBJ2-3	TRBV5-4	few	TGTGCCAGCAGCGGAACACCAGGTAGCGGGAGCACAGATACGCAGTATTTT	CASSGTPGSGSTDTQYF
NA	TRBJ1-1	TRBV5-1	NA	TGCGCCAGCAGCCTCGGTGCAGGGGATAACACTGAAGCTTTCTTT	CASSLGAGDNTEAFF
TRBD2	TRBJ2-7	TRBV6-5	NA	TGTGCCAGCAGAGTCGGGACTAGCGGGAGCTACGAGCAGTACTTC	CASRVGTSGSYEQYF
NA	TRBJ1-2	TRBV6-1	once	TGTGCCAGCAGTGAAGCTGGGACAAACCAAGGCTACACCTTC	CASSEAGTNQGYTF
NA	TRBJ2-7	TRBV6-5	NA	TGTGCCAGCAGAAGGACACGGTCCTACGAGCAGTACTTC	CASRRTRSYEQYF
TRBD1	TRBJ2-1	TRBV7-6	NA	TGTGCCAGCAGCTCCGGGACAGGGCCCTACAATGAGCAGTTCTTC	CASSSGTGPYNEQFF
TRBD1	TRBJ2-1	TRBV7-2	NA	TGTGCCAGCAGCTCACCGAGGACAGGGGGATACAATGAGCAGTTCTTC	CASSSPRTGGYNEQFF
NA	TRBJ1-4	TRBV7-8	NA	TGTGCCAGCAGCTTATATCTCCCTCTTGGGATGGGGAATGAAAAACTGTTTTTT	CASSLYLPLGMGNEKLFF
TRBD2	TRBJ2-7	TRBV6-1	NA	TGTGCCAGCAGTGTAATGACTAGCGGGTATTCTCTCTCCTACGAGCAGTACTTC	CASSVMTSGYSLSYEQYF
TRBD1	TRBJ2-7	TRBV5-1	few	TGCGCCAGCAGCTTGGCACAGGGGCGGTACGAGCAGTACTTC	CASSLAQGRYEQYF
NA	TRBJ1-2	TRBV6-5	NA	TGTGCCAGCACTCGCAGCGCTAACTATGGCTACACCTTC	CASTRSANYGYTF
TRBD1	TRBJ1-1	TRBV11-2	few	TGTGCCAGCAGCCTCCCGACAGGGAGCACTGAAGCTTTCTTT	CASSLPTGSTEAFF
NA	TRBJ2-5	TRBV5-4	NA	TGTGCCAGCAGCTCGGAGGGGGCTCGGGGGGAGACCCAGTACTTC	CASSSEGARGETQYF
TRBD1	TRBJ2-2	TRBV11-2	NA	TGTGCCAGCAGCTTAAGGGGGCCCGGGCAGGGGCCCACCGGGGAGCTGTTTTTT	CASSLRGPGQGPTGELFF
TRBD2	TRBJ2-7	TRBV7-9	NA	TGTGCCAGCAGCTTCCGAAGCGGGAGGCCGCTCTCCTACGAGCAGTACTTC	CASSFRSGRPLSYEQYF
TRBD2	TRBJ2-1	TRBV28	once	TGTGCCAGCAGTACTTTAGCGGGAGGGCTGCGGGGTGAGCAGTTCTTC	CASSTLAGGLRGEQFF
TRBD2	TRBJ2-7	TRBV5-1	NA	TGCGCCAGCAGCTTGGCGCTAGCGGAATACGAGCAGTACTTC	CASSLALAEYEQYF
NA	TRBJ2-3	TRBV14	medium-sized	TGTGCCAGCAGCCAAGGGCGGCACACAGATACGCAGTATTTT	CASSQGRHTDTQYF
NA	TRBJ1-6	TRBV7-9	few	TGTGCCAGCAGCAGACCGACATCTGATTCACCCCTCCACTTT	CASSRPTSDSPLHF